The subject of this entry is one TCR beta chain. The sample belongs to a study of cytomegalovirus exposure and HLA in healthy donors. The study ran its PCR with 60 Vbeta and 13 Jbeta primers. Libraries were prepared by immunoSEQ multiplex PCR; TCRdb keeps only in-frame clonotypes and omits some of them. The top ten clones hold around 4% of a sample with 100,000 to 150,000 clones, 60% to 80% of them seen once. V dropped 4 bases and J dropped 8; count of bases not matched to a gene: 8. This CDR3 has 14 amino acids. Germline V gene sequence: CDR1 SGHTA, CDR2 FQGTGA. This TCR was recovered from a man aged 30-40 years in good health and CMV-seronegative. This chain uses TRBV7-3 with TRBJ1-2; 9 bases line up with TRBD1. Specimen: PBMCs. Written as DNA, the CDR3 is TGTGCCAGCAGCTCAGCTGGGACAGGGTCCGGCTACACCTTC. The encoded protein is CASSSAGTGSGYTF.